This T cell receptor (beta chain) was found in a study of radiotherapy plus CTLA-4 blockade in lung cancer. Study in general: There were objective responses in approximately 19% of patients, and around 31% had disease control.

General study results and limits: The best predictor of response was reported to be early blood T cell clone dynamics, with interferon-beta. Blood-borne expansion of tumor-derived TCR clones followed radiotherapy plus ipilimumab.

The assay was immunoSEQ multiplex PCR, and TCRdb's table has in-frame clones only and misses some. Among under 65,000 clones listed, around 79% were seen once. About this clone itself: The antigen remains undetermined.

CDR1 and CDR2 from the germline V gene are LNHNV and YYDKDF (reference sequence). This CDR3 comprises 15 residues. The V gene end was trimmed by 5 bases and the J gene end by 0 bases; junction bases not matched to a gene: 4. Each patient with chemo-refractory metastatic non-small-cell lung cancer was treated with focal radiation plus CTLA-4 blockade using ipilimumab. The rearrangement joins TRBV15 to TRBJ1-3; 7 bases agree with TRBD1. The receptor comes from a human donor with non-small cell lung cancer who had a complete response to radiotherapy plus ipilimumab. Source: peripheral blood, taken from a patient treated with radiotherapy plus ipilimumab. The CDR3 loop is CATSSDRASGNTIYF. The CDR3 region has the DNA TGTGCCACCAGCTCCGACAGGGCCTCTGGAAACACCATATATTTT.